This passage covers 12 T cell receptor beta chains from one sample sequenced in a study of OX40 agonist ivuxolimab in advanced cancers. Only in-frame clones appear in the TCRdb table, and some are missing; sequencing was by immunoSEQ multiplex PCR. The table has about 67,000 clones, 75% to 90% seen once. The sample was CD4+ or CD8+ T cells sorted from blood, taken in a trial of the OX40 agonist ivuxolimab. Receptors were obtained from an adult with an advanced solid tumor such as melanoma, head and neck, liver or kidney cancer.

The V gene is TRBV20-1, the J gene TRBJ2-5, with TRBD1 as a possible D gene (6 bases). Germline V gene data show CDR1 as DFQATT and CDR2 as SNEGSKA (reference sequence). This CDR3 has 11 amino acids. DNA of the CDR3: TGCAGCACAGGGCGTCAAGAGACCCAGTACTTC. Its protein is CSTGRQETQYF.

The CDR3 nucleotides read TGTGCCAGCACCATTCCGGGACAGGGAGGGACTGAAGCTTTCTTT. Encoded protein: CASTIPGQGGTEAFF. J is TRBJ1-1 and V is TRBV7-9; 9 bases agree with TRBD1. Germline V gene sequence: CDR1 SEHNR, CDR2 FQNEAQ (reference sequence). This CDR3 is built from 15 residues. Trimming took 7 bases from V and 5 from J; bases not matched to a gene: 11.

The chain joins TRBV18 to TRBJ2-1; D is unclear. Germline V CDR1 and CDR2: KGHSH, LQKENI. The ends were cut back, 3 bases at V and 8 bases at J, with 14 bases in the middle. CDR3 length: 14 residues. CDR3 nucleotides: TGTGCCAGCTCACCGTATAACTCGGTGGATGAGCAGTTCTTC. It specifies CASSPYNSVDEQFF.

This chain links TRBV12-5 with TRBJ1-2; no clear D. Germline CDR1 reads LGHNT; CDR2 reads FRNRAP. Trimming took off 4 bases at V and 5 bases at J, with 5 bases between the two ends. There are 11 residues in the CDR3. CDR3 region: CASGSGYGYTF. The CDR3 DNA reads TGTGCTAGTGGTTCCGGATATGGCTACACCTTC.

The chain is built from TRBV4-1 and TRBJ1-2; D remains ambiguous. Germline CDR1 MGHRA, CDR2 YSYEKL. V lost 1 base to trimming and J lost 7 bases, with 16 bases between them. This CDR3 has 15 residues. CDR3 bases: TGCGCCAGCAGCCAAGTGCTAGCGGTTTCGGGTGGCTACACCTTC. Amino acids: CASSQVLAVSGGYTF.

J is TRBJ2-1 and V is TRBV11-2; 8 bases align to TRBD2. CDR3 length equals 15 residues. The J segment lost 0 bases and the V segment lost 5 bases, leaving 3 bases of the junction unmatched. Germline V gives CDR1 SGHAT, CDR2 FQNNGV. In nucleotides, the CDR3 is TGTGCCAGCAGCGTAAGCGGGGGCTCCTACAATGAGCAGTTCTTC. Its protein product is CASSVSGGSYNEQFF.

This chain uses TRBV19 with TRBJ2-5, with D tentatively TRBD1 (6 bases). Trimming left V 5 bases short and J 3 bases short, with 7 bases between. There are 12 residues in the CDR3. Per the germline V gene, CDR1 is LNHDA and CDR2 is SQIVND (reference sequence). The CDR3 DNA sequence: TGTGCCAGTAGTCACAGGGAAGAGACCCAGTACTTC. As protein: CASSHREETQYF.

This clone was seen a handful of times. Other DNA sequences in this sample translate to the same CDR3. The chain employs TRBV7-9 and TRBJ1-1; 9 bases are shared with TRBD1. The CDR3 consists of 14 residues. The germline gives CDR1 SEHNR, CDR2 FQNEAQ (reference sequence). V shed 5 bases and J 3 bases; nucleotides not matched to a gene: 4. CDR3 sequence: CASSPTGGYTEAFF. The CDR3 nucleotides read TGTGCCAGCAGCCCGACAGGGGGGTACACTGAAGCTTTCTTT.

The chain is built from TRBV29-1 and TRBJ2-1; D unresolved. Germline assignment: CDR1 SQVTM and CDR2 ANQGSEA. V lost 1 base, J lost 2 bases, and 12 bases lay in between. CDR3 length: 15 amino acids. CDR3 in amino acids: CSVEVASGPYNEQFF. In nucleotides, the CDR3 is TGCAGCGTTGAAGTCGCCTCCGGTCCCTACAATGAGCAGTTCTTC.

The V gene is TRBV7-9, the J gene TRBJ2-5, with a tentative D call TRBD2 (5 bases). Deletions cut 5 bases from V and 4 bases from J, with 11 bases between. Germline V gives CDR1 SEHNR, CDR2 FQNEAQ (reference sequence). This CDR3 has 13 amino acids. The CDR3 loop reads CASSGEWGETQYF. In DNA form, the CDR3 reads TGTGCCAGCAGCGGGGAGTGGGGAGAGACCCAGTACTTC.

CDR3 amino acids: CASRKTGFGAKNIQYF. The CDR3 region has the DNA TGTGCCAGCAGAAAGACAGGATTCGGAGCCAAAAACATTCAGTACTTC. The chain recombines TRBV5-6 with TRBJ2-4, with a weak D call TRBD1 (6 bases). The CDR3 consists of 16 residues. Trimming pared 5 bases from V and 0 bases from J, leaving 15 bases between. The germline CDR1 and CDR2 sequences are SGHDT and YYEEEE.

The rearrangement uses TRBV5-8 and TRBJ1-2; the match to TRBD1 covers 8 bases. Looked up from germline, CDR1 is SGHTS and CDR2 is YDEGEE. The V gene end was trimmed by 2 bases and the J gene end by 8 bases; junction bases not matched to a gene: 8. The CDR3 totals 14 residues. DNA for the CDR3: TGTGCCAGCAGCTTCGGACAGGGACAGGACGGCTACACCTTC. Protein sequence: CASSFGQGQDGYTF.